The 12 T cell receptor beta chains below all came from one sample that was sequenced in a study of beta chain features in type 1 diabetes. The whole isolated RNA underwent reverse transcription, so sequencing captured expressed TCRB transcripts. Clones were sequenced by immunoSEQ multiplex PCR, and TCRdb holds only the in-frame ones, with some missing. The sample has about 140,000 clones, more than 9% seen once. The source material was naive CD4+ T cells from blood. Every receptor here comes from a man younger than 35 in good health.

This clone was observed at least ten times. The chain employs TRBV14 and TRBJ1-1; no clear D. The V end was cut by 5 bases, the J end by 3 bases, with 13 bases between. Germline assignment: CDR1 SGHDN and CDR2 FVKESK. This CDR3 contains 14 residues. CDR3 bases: TGTGCCAGCAGCGACTGGACCGGGGACACTGAAGCTTTCTTT. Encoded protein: CASSDWTGDTEAFF.

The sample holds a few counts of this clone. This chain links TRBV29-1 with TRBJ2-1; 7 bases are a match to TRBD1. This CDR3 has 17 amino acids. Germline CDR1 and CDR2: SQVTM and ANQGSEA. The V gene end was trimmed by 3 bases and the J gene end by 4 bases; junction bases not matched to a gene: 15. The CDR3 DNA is TGCAGCGTTGATTTAGTTAGGGCAGGGGGTTTTTACAATGAGCAGTTCTTC. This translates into CSVDLVRAGGFYNEQFF.

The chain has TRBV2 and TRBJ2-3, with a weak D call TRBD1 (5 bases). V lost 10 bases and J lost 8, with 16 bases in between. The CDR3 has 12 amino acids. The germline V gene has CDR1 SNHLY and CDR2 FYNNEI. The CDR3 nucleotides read TGTGCCACGCAGGGATCTGTCGGTACGCAGTATTTT. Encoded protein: CATQGSVGTQYF. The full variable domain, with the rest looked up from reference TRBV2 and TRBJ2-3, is EPEVTQTPSHQVTQMGQEVILRCVPISNHLYFYWYRQILGQKVEFLVSFYNNEISEKSEIFDDQFSVERPDGSNFTLKIRSTKLEDSAMYFCATQGSVGTQYFGPGTRLTVL.

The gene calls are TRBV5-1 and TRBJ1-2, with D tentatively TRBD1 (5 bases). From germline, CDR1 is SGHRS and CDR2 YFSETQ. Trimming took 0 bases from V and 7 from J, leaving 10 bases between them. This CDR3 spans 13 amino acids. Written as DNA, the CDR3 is TGCGCCAGCAGCTTGGAAGGGGTCGGTGGCTACACCTTC. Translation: CASSLEGVGGYTF.

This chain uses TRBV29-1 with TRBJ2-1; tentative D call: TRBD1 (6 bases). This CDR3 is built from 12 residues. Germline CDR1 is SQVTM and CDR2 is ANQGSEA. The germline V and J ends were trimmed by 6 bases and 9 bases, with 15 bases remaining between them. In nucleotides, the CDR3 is TGCAGCGTGCAAACAGGGTCGAGTGAGCAGTTCTTC. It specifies CSVQTGSSEQFF.

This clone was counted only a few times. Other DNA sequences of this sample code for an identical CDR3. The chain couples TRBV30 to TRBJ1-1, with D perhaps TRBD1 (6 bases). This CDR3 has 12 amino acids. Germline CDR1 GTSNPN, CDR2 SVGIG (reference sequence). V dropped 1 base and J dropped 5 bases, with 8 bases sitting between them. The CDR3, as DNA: TGTGCCTGGAGTGGAGGGGGAACTGAAGCTTTCTTT. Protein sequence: CAWSGGGTEAFF.

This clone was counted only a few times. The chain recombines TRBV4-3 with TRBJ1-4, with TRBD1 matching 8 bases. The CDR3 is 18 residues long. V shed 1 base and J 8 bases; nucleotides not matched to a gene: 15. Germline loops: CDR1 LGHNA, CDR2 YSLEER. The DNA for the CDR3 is TGCGCCAGCAGCCAAGGTCGACAGGGGCAGGGGGCCTACGAAAAACTGTTTTTT. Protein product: CASSQGRQGQGAYEKLFF.

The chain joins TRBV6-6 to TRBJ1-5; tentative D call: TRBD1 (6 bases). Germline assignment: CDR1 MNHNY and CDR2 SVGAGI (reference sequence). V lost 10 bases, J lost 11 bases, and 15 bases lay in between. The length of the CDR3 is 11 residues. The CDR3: CATGQSPTQHF. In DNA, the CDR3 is TGTGCCACGGGACAATCCCCGACCCAGCATTTT.

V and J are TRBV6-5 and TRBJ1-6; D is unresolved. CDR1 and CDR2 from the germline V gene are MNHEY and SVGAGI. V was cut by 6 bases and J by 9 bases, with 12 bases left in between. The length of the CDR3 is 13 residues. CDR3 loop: CASRLAAGSPLHF. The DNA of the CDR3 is TGTGCCAGCAGACTCGCCGCGGGTTCACCCCTCCACTTT.

CDR3 residues: CASSRAGTGLYEQYF. The CDR3 DNA follows: TGTGCCAGCAGTCGAGCCGGGACAGGACTCTACGAGCAGTACTTC. This chain uses TRBV4-2 with TRBJ2-7; TRBD1 matches at 8 bases. This CDR3 has 15 residues. CDR1 and CDR2 from the germline V gene are LGHNA and YNFKEQ. V lost 6 bases and J lost 3; bases outside the gene matches: 10.

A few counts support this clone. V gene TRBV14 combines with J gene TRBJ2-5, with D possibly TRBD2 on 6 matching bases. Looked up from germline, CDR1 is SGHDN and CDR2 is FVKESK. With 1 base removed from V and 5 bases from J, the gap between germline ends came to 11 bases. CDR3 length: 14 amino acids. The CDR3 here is CASSQGFAGETQYF. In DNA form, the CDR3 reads TGTGCCAGCAGCCAAGGTTTCGCGGGGGAGACCCAGTACTTC.

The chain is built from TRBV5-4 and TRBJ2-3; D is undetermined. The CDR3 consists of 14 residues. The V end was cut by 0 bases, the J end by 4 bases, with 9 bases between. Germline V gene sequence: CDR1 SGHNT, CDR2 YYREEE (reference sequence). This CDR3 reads CASSLDLVPDTQYF. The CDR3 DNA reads TGTGCCAGCAGCTTGGATCTCGTCCCAGATACGCAGTATTTT. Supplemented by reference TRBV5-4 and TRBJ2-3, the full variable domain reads ETGVTQSPTHLIKTRGQQVTLRCSSQSGHNTVSWYQQALGQGPQFIFQYYREEENGRGNFPPRFSGLQFPNYSSELNVNALELDDSALYLCASSLDLVPDTQYFGPGTRLTVL.